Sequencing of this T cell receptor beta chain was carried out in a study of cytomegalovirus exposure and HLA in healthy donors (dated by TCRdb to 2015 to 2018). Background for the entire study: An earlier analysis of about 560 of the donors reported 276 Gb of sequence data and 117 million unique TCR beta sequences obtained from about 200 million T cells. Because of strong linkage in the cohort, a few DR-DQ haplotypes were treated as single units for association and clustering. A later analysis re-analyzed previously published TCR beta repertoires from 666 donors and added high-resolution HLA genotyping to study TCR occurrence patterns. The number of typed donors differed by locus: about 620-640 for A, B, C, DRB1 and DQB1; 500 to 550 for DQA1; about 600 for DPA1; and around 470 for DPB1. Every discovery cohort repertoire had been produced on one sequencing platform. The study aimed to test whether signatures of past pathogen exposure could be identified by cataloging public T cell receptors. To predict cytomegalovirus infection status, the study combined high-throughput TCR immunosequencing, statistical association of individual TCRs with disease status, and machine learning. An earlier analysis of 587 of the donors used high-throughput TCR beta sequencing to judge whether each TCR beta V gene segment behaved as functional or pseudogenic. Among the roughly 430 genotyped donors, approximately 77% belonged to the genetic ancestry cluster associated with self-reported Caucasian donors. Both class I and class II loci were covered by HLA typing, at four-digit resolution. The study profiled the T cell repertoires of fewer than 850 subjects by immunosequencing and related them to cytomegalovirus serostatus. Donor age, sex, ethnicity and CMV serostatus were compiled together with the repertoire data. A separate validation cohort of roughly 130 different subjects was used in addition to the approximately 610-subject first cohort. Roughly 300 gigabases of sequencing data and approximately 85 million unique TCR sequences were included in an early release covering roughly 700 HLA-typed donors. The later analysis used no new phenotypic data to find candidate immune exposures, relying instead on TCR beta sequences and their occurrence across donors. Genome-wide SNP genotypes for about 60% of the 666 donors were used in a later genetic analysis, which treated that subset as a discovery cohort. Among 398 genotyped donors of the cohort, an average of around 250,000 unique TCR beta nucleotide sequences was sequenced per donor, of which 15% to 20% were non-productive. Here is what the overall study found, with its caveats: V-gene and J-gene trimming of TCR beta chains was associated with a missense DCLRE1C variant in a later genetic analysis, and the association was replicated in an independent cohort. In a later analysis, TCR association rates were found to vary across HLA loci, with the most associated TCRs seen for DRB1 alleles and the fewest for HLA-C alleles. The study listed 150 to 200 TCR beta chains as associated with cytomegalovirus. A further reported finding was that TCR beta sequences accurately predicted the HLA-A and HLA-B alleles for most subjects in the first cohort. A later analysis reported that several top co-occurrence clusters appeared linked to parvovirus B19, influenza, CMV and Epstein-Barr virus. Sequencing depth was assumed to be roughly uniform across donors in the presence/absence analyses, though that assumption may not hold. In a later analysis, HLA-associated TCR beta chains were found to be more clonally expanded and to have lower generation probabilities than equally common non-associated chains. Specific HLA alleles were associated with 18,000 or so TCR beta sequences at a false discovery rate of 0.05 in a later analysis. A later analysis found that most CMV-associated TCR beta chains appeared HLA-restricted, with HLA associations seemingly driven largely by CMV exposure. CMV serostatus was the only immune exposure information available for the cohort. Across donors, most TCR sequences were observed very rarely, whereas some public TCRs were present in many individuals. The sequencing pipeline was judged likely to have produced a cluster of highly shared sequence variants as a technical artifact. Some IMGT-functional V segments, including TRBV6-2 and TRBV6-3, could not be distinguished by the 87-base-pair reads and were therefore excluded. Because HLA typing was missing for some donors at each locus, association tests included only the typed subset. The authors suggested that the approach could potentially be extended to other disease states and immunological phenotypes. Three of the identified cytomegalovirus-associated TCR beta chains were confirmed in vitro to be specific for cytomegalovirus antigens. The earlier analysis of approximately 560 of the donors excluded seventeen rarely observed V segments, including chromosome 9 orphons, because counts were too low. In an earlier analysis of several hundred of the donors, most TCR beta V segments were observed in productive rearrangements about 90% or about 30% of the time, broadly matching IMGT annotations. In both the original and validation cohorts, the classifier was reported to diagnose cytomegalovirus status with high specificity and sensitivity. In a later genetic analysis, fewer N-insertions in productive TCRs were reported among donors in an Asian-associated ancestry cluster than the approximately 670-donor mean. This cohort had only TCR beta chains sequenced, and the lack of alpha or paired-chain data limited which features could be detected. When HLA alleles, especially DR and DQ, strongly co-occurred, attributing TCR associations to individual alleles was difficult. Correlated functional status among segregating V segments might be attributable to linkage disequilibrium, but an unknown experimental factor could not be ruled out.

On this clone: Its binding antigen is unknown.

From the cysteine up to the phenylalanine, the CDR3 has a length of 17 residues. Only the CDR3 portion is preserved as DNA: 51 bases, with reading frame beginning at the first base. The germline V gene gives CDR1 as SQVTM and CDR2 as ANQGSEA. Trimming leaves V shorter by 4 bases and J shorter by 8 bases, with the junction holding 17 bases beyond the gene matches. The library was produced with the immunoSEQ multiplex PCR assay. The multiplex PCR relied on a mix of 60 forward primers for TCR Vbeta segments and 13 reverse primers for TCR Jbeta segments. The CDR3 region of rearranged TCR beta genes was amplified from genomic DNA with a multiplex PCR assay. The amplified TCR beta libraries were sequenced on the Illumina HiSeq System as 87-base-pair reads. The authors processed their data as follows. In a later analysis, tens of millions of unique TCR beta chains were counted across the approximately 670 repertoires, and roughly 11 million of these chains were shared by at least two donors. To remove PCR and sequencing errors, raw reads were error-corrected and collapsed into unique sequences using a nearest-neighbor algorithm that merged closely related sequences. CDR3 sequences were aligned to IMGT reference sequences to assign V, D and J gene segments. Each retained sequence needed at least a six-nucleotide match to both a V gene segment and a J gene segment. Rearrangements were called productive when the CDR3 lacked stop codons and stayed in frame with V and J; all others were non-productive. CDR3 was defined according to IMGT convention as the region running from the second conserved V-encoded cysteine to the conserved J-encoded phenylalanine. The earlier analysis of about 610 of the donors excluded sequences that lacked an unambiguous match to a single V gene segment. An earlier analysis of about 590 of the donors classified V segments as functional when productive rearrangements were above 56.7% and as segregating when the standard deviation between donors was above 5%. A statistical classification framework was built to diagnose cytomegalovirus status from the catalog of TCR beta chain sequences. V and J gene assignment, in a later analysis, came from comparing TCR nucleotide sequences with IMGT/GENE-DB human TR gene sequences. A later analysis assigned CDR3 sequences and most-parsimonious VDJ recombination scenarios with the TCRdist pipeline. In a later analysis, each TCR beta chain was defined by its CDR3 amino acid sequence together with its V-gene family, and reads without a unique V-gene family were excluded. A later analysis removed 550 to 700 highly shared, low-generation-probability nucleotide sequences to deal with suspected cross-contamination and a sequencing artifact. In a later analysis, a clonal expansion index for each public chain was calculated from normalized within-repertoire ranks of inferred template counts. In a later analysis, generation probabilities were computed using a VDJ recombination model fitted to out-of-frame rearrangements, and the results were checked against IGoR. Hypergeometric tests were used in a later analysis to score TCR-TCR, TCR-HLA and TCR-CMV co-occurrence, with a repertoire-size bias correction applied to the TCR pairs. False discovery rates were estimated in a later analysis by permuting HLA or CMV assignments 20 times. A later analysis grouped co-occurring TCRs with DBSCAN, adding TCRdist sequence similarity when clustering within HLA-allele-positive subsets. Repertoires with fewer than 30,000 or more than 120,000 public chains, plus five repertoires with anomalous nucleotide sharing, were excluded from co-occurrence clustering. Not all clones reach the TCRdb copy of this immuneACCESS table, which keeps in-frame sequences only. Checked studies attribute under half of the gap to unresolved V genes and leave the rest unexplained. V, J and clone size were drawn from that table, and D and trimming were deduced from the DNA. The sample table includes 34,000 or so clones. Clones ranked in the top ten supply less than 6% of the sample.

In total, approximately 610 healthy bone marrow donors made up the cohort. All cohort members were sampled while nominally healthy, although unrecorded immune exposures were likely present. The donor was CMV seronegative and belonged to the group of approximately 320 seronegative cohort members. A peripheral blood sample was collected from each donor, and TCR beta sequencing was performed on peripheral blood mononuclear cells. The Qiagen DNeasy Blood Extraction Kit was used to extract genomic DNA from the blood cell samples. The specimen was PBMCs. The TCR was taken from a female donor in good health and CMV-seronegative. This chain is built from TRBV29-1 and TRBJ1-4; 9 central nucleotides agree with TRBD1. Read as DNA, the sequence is TGCAGCGTTGCCCTCGGACAGGGGATTAAGGCTAGGGAAAAACTGTTTTTT. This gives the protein CSVALGQGIKAREKLFF.